The present entry profiles one T cell receptor beta chain with its context. Germline CDR1 is MGHRA and CDR2 is YSYEKL. The CDR3 loop spans 16 amino acids. V shed 3 bases, J shed 0 bases, and the junction held 5 bases outside the gene matches. Specified time point: after dendritic cell vaccination, including at tumor progression/relapse. The data were produced by immunoSEQ multiplex PCR, yet TCRdb's version contains in-frame clones alone and is incomplete. In the table there are under 30,000 clones, approximately 89% of which are singletons. The sample originates from a study of glioma-infiltrating T cells after dendritic cell vaccination.

The TCR was taken from a human donor with glioblastoma. The chain couples TRBV4-1 to TRBJ1-5, with 7 bases matching TRBD1. The input for sequencing was blood, taken after dendritic cell vaccination. The DNA of the CDR3 is TGCGCCAGCAGCCATGGCGGGACAGATAGCAATCAGCCCCAGCATTTT. Its translation: CASSHGGTDSNQPQHF.